This T cell receptor (beta chain) is drawn from a study of blood T cell repertoires in COVID-19. In the study overall: Samples of COVID-19 (acute and convalescent) were obtained from the United States, Italy and Spain. T cells, B-cell-depleted T cells, or PBMCs supplied cDNA or gDNA.

Source study methods: By means of reference gene primer amplification, nucleated cell counts were estimated. TCRdb's table, derived via immunoSEQ multiplex PCR, lists solely in-frame clones and lacks some. V and J calls and clone size come straight from that table; D and trimming were deduced from the DNA. In the table there are some 120,000 clones, around 80% of which are singletons. The CDR3 has 14 amino acids. J was trimmed by 3 bases and V by 4 bases; bases with no gene match: 5. CDR1 is LNHDA and CDR2 is SQIVND in the germline V gene (reference sequence). The genes are TRBV19 and TRBJ2-7; 8 bases line up with TRBD1. The TCR sequence derives from a man aged 80 or over with active or convalescent COVID-19. Sequencing was done on a sample of peripheral blood. This CDR3 is CASSNQGADYEQYF. The CDR3 region has the DNA TGTGCCAGTAGTAACCAGGGGGCTGACTACGAGCAGTACTTC.